Below are 18 T cell receptor beta chains sequenced from a single sample in a study of T cell responses to AZD1222 COVID-19 vaccine. The assay was immunoSEQ multiplex PCR, and TCRdb's table has in-frame clones only and misses some. The sample contains around 150,000 clones, approximately 92% of which appear only once. Source: peripheral blood, taken 28 days after the second AZD1222 dose. All receptors derive from an adult who received the AZD1222 COVID-19 vaccine.

This chain links TRBV5-1 with TRBJ1-5; 8 nucleotides agree with TRBD1. J gave up 7 bases and V 4 bases, and 7 bases lay outside the gene matches. This CDR3 comprises 14 residues. Germline V CDR1 and CDR2: SGHRS, YFSETQ. The DNA of the CDR3 is TGCGCCAGCAGCCTCGGGACAGGAAACCAGCCCCAGCATTTT. It specifies CASSLGTGNQPQHF.

This rearrangement joins TRBV7-9 to TRBJ1-1, with D unclear. CDR1 is SEHNR, CDR2 FQNEAQ, per germline (reference sequence). Trimming cost V 2 bases and J 6 bases, with 10 bases left between them. This CDR3 is built from 13 residues. The CDR3, as DNA: TGTGCCAGCAGCTTACCGGGTATCGCTGAAGCTTTCTTT. This sequence encodes CASSLPGIAEAFF.

The V call is TRBV7-8, the J call TRBJ1-1, with TRBD1 identical over 8 bases. CDR1 is SGHVS and CDR2 is FQNEAQ in the germline V gene. The ends lost 5 bases at V and 4 bases at J; junction bases unmatched: 6. This CDR3 region has 14 residues. Here the CDR3 reads CASSTGQGRTEAFF. CDR3 DNA sequence: TGTGCCAGCAGCACTGGACAGGGCCGCACTGAAGCTTTCTTT.

The chain combines TRBV6-6 with TRBJ1-4; D call uncertain. CDR3 length equals 17 residues. V lost 5 bases and J 4 bases, leaving 20 bases between the germline ends. Germline-derived CDR1 and CDR2 are MNHNY and SVGAGI (reference sequence). The CDR3 region is CASSPFRQSNVNEKLFF. The CDR3, as DNA: TGTGCCAGCAGTCCCTTTCGGCAGTCCAATGTTAATGAAAAACTGTTTTTT.

CDR3 bases: TGTGCCAGCAGCTTAGGCAACAGGGGCACTGAAGCTTTCTTT. The encoded protein is CASSLGNRGTEAFF. The chain joins TRBV13 to TRBJ1-1; TRBD1 aligns across 7 bases. The CDR3 consists of 14 residues. With 0 bases clipped from V and 4 bases from J, the junction kept 2 bases outside the gene matches. CDR1 PRHDT and CDR2 FYEKMQ come from the germline V gene (reference sequence).

CDR3 in amino acids: CASRELAGGNTGELFF. CDR3 in DNA: TGTGCCAGCAGGGAACTAGCGGGGGGTAACACCGGGGAGCTGTTTTTT. This chain joins TRBV3-1 (or the pseudogene TRBV3-2) and TRBJ2-2; 12 positions agree with TRBD2. Trimming removed 6 bases from V and 2 bases from J; junction bases left unmatched: 4. The germline V gene encodes CDR1 LGHDT and CDR2 YNNKEL (reference sequence). The CDR3 loop spans 16 amino acids.

The chain has TRBV19 and TRBJ2-1; D may be TRBD2 (7 bases). V dropped 4 bases and J dropped 0 bases, with 25 bases sitting between them. Looked up from germline, CDR1 is LNHDA and CDR2 is SQIVND (reference sequence). The CDR3 consists of 20 residues. In DNA form, the CDR3 reads TGTGCCAGTAGTACCCTCCGGGTGGGGGGGCGGAGCCGCTCCTACAATGAGCAGTTCTTC. Its protein product is CASSTLRVGGRSRSYNEQFF.

The chain employs TRBV18 and TRBJ2-3; D is possibly TRBD1 or TRBD2 (6 bases each). Germline V gene sequence: CDR1 KGHSH, CDR2 LQKENI. Trimming removed 0 bases at V and 0 bases at J, with 10 bases between. The CDR3 totals 16 residues. The CDR3 DNA is TGTGCCAGCTCACCACCGGGGGGCGTTAGCACAGATACGCAGTATTTT. Translated: CASSPPGGVSTDTQYF.

The chain is built from TRBV6-5 and TRBJ2-1; D may be TRBD2 (5 bases). Germline V CDR1 and CDR2: MNHEY, SVGAGI. CDR3 length equals 15 residues. V was clipped by 8 bases and J by 0 bases, with 14 bases between them. Here the CDR3 DNA reads TGTGCCAGCTCGGGAACAGTCAGCTCCTACAATGAGCAGTTCTTC. Translating gives CASSGTVSSYNEQFF.

The chain is built from TRBV6-5 and TRBJ1-1; 12 bases map to TRBD1. J lost 7 bases, V lost 7 bases, and 7 bases had no gene match. The CDR3 is made up of 14 amino acids. Germline CDR1 is MNHEY and CDR2 is SVGAGI. In DNA form, the CDR3 reads TGTGCCAGCATAGGGACAGGGGGCTTGGGTGAAGCTTTCTTT. Protein: CASIGTGGLGEAFF.

V gene TRBV6-5 combines with J gene TRBJ2-1, with 10 bases that match TRBD1. V gave up 10 bases and J gave up 0 bases; unmatched junction bases: 3. Germline CDR1 is MNHEY and CDR2 is SVGAGI. The CDR3 sequence is 14 residues long. The CDR3 bases are TGTGCCACCCGGACAGGGGGCTCCTACAATGAGCAGTTCTTC. Protein product: CATRTGGSYNEQFF.

The chain uses TRBV18 and TRBJ1-2; TRBD1 is a possible D gene (6 bases). This CDR3 region has 18 residues. V was pared by 4 bases and J by 2 bases, with 23 bases between. CDR1 is KGHSH and CDR2 is LQKENI in the germline V gene. CDR3 residues: CASSLQQGGPFLNYGYTF. For the CDR3, the DNA is TGTGCCAGCTCACTGCAACAGGGAGGACCCTTCTTAAACTATGGCTACACCTTC.

This sequence joins TRBV15 and TRBJ2-7; the match to TRBD2 covers 9 bases. Trimming at V came to 1 base and at J to 5 bases, leaving 12 bases not matched to a gene. CDR1 LNHNV and CDR2 YYDKDF come from the germline V gene (reference sequence). The CDR3 has 17 amino acids. The CDR3 sequence is CATSRGLAGFVIHEQYF. Here the CDR3 DNA reads TGTGCCACCAGCAGAGGCCTAGCGGGGTTCGTCATTCACGAGCAGTACTTC.

The gene calls are TRBV5-1 and TRBJ2-1; 14 positions agree with TRBD2. The CDR3 totals 15 residues. Trimming took 4 bases from V and 7 from J; bases not matched to a gene: 4. Germline CDR1 and CDR2: SGHRS and YFSETQ. The CDR3 sequence: CASSQGLAGGNEQFF. Here the CDR3 DNA reads TGCGCCAGCAGCCAAGGACTAGCGGGGGGAAATGAGCAGTTCTTC.

The chain has TRBV10-3 and TRBJ2-7; 7 bases match TRBD1. The V and J ends lost 4 bases and 5 bases, in that order; junction bases with no gene match: 8. This CDR3 comprises 14 residues. Germline CDR1 is ENHRY and CDR2 is SYGVKD. The CDR3: CAISGTDRAHEQYF. CDR3 bases: TGTGCCATCAGTGGGACTGACAGGGCCCACGAGCAGTACTTC.

The chain joins TRBV7-2 to TRBJ1-2, with 7 bases identical to TRBD1. Germline assignment: CDR1 SGHTA and CDR2 FQGNSA. After removal of 6 bases from V and 5 bases from J, the junction contained 6 bases not matched to a gene. The CDR3 length is 13 residues. CDR3 in amino acids: CASRPGTEYGYTF. CDR3 sequence (DNA): TGTGCCAGCAGGCCCGGGACAGAGTATGGCTACACCTTC.

The V gene is TRBV13, the J gene TRBJ2-5, with TRBD2 matching 8 bases. This CDR3 has 14 residues. Germline V CDR1 and CDR2: PRHDT, FYEKMQ (reference sequence). V lost 5 bases and J lost 4; bases outside the gene matches: 6. The CDR3 sequence is CASSVFRGGETQYF. CDR3 in DNA: TGTGCCAGCAGCGTCTTCCGGGGGGGAGAGACCCAGTACTTC.

The CDR3 nucleotides read TGTGCCAGCAGGAAGGCAGGGAGAGGGAACTATGGCTACACCTTC. Its protein is CASRKAGRGNYGYTF. The V gene is TRBV11-2, the J gene TRBJ1-2, with D tentatively TRBD1 (5 bases). This CDR3 comprises 15 residues. The V and J ends lost 6 bases and 2 bases respectively, with 16 bases between them. Per germline, CDR1 SGHAT and CDR2 FQNNGV.